This T cell receptor beta chain originates from a study of cytomegalovirus exposure and HLA in healthy donors. Looking at the study overall: It was reported in a later analysis that the same platform had been used for the 120 validation repertoires as for the 550 to 750 first-cohort repertoires.

The donors were part of the validation cohort of roughly 110 subjects. That cohort was separate from the first cohort, which comprised several hundred subjects. Germline CDR1 SQVTM, CDR2 ANQGSEA. This CDR3 region has 18 residues. Notes on this clone: One end of the junction fails to match germline, which may point to a read error.

Generated by immunoSEQ multiplex PCR, the TCRdb table keeps only in-frame clones and is missing some. The sample records about 200,000 clones, 80% to 90% being singletons. The sample consisted of PBMCs. The rearrangement links TRBV29-1 to TRBJ2-1; 10 nucleotides align to TRBD2. This TCR was recovered from a woman aged 18-29 years in good health and CMV-seropositive. The CDR3 DNA reads as TGCAGCGTCGAAGATCAACTAGCGGGATTATTCAATTACAATGAGCAGTTCTTC. This encodes CSVEDQLAGLFNYNEQFF.